This T cell receptor beta chain came from a study of blood T cell repertoires in COVID-19. In the study overall: Nucleic acid was either cDNA or gDNA, and it came from T cells, B-cell-depleted T cells, or PBMCs.

The repertoire was sequenced with immunoSEQ multiplex PCR; TCRdb's copy has only in-frame clones and lacks some. In the table there are around 68,000 clones, over 70% of which are singletons. Specimen: peripheral blood. The receptor was isolated from a human donor in a cohort sampled during active COVID-19.

The CDR3 here is CASSPGSLDAYNEQFF. For the CDR3, the DNA is TGTGCCAGCTCTCCCGGGAGCTTGGATGCCTACAATGAGCAGTTCTTC. The chain couples TRBV18 to TRBJ2-1, with a weak D call TRBD2 (6 bases). The CDR3 is made up of 16 amino acids. V was pared by 6 bases and J by 2 bases, with 17 bases between. Germline V gives CDR1 KGHSH, CDR2 LQKENI.